This T cell receptor (beta chain) comes out of a study of shared clonotypes between healthy human individuals. General study findings and limits: Genetic and exposure-history diversity was limited by the small donor number.

There were no recent acute infections or vaccinations among the donors, who were healthy HIV-negative adults. Germline-derived CDR1 and CDR2 are SGHAT and FQDESV (reference sequence). This CDR3 has 15 amino acids. V was cut by 3 bases and J by 1 base, with 11 bases left in between. Repertoires were generated with immunoSEQ multiplex PCR, while TCRdb's copy carries only in-frame clones and drops some. The sample contains more than 450,000 clones, approximately 79% of which appear only once. This clone occurred a few times. The target antigen is unknown. The clonotype originates from a woman in her thirties or forties in good health. Some clones in this sample may be carry-over from other donors' samples. Sequenced material: PBMCs. The rearrangement uses TRBV11-1 and TRBJ2-3; D is unclear. The DNA for the CDR3 is TGTGCCAGCAGCTTTGGGTCAACGGGCACAGATACGCAGTATTTT. Its translation is CASSFGSTGTDTQYF.